This TCR beta chain came from a study of control samples from healthy donors and cancer patients. Germline assignment: CDR1 ENHRY and CDR2 SYGVKD. The CDR3 extends over 14 amino acids. Trimming shortened V by 0 bases and J by 2 bases, and 8 bases separated the two germline ends. Assay: immunoSEQ multiplex PCR; the TCRdb copy retains only in-frame clones and omits some. This table holds about 130,000 clones, about 90% found once. The TCR was taken from a man aged 18 to 30 in good health. The J gene is TRBJ2-7, the V gene TRBV10-3; D uncertain. Sequenced input: blood. CDR3 loop: CAISESTRAYEQYF. The DNA of the CDR3 is TGTGCCATCAGTGAGTCCACACGGGCCTACGAGCAGTACTTC.